Reported below is one T cell receptor (beta chain). Its antigen is still unknown. The data belong to a study of shared clonotypes between healthy human individuals. Study observations and caveats: An expected dependence of interdonor clonotype sharing on sequencing depth was noted. Donors were few, which limited the genetic and exposure-history diversity represented.

Profiled with immunoSEQ multiplex PCR; TCRdb holds only in-frame clones, not every one. Among about 2.5 million clones listed, just under 95% were seen once. Study donors comprised healthy, HIV-negative adults devoid of recent acute infection or vaccination. What was sequenced was naive CD4+ T cells from PBMCs. Subset here: CD45RA+ positively selected. The sequence was obtained from a man aged 18-30 years in good health. Some clones in this sample may be carry-over from other donors' samples.

In DNA, the CDR3 is TGTGCCAGCAGCGCCTCAGCAGGTCCGACAGATACGCAGTATTTT. This gives the protein CASSASAGPTDTQYF. The chain joins TRBV9 to TRBJ2-3, with D hard to call. Trimming pared 3 bases from V and 3 bases from J, leaving 14 bases between. The CDR3 totals 15 residues. Germline CDR1 and CDR2: SGDLS and YYNGEE.